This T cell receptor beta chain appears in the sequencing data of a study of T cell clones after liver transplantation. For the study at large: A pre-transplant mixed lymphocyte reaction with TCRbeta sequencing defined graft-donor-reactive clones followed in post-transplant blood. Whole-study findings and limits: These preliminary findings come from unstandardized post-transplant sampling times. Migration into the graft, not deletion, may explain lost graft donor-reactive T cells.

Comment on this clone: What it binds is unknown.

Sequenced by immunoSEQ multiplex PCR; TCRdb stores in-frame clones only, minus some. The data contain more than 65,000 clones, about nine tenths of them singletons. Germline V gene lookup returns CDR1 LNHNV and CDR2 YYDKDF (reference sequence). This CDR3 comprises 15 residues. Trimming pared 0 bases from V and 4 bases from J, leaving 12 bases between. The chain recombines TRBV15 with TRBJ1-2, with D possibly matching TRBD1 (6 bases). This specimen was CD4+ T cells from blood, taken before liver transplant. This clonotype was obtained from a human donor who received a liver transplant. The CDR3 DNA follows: TGTGCCACCAGCAGAGATACTGGGGGCGCCTATGGCTACACCTTC. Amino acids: CATSRDTGGAYGYTF. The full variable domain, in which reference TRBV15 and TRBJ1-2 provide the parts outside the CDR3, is DAMVIQNPRYQVTQFGKPVTLSCSQTLNHNVMYWYQQKSSQAPKLLFHYYDKDFNNEADTPDNFQSRRPNTSFCFLDIRSPGLGDTAMYLCATSRDTGGAYGYTFGSGTRLTVV.